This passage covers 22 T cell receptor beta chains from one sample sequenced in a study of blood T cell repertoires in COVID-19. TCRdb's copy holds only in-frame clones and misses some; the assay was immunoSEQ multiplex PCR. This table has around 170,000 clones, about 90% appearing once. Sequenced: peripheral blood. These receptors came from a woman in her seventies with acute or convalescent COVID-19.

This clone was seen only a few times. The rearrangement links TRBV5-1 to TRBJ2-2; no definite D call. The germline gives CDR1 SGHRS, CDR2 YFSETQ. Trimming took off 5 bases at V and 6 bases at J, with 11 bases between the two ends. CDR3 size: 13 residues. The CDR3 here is CASSFPQPGELFF. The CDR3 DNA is TGCGCCAGCAGTTTTCCACAGCCCGGGGAGCTGTTTTTT.

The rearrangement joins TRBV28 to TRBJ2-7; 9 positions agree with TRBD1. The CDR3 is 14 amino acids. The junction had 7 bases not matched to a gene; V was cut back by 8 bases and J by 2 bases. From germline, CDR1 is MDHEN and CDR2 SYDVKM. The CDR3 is CASWNRGHTYEQYF. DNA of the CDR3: TGTGCCAGCTGGAACAGGGGGCATACCTACGAGCAGTACTTC.

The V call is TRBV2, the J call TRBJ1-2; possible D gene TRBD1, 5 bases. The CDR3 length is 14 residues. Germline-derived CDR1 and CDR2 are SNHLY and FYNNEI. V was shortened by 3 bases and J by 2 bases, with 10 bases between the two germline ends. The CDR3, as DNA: TGTGCCAGCAGTGATCGGGGGACGAACTATGGCTACACCTTC. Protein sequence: CASSDRGTNYGYTF.

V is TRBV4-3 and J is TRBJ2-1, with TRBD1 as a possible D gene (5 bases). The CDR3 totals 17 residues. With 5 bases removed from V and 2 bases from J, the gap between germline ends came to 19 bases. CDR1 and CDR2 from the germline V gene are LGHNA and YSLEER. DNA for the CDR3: TGCGCCAGCAGCTCCCAGGTGGGGCAGGTCGCCTACAATGAGCAGTTCTTC. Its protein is CASSSQVGQVAYNEQFF.

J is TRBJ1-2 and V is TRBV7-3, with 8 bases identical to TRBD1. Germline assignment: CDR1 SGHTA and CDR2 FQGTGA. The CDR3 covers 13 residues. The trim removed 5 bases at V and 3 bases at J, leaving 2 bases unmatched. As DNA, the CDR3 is TGTGCCAGCAGCCTGACAGGGGACTATGGCTACACCTTC. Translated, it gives CASSLTGDYGYTF.

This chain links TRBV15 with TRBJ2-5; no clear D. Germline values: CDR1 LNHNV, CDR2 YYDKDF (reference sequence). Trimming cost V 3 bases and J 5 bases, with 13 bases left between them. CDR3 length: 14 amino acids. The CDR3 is CATSSPPIGETQYF. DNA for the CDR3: TGTGCCACCAGCAGCCCCCCAATCGGGGAGACCCAGTACTTC. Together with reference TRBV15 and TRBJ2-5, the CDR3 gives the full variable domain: DAMVIQNPRYQVTQFGKPVTLSCSQTLNHNVMYWYQQKSSQAPKLLFHYYDKDFNNEADTPDNFQSRRPNTSFCFLDIRSPGLGDTAMYLCATSSPPIGETQYFGPGTRLLVL.

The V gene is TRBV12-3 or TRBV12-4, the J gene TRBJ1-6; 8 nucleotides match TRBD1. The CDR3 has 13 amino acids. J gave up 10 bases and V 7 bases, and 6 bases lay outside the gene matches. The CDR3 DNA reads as TGTGCCAGCACCAACAGGGGGAGATCACCCCTCCACTTT. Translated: CASTNRGRSPLHF.

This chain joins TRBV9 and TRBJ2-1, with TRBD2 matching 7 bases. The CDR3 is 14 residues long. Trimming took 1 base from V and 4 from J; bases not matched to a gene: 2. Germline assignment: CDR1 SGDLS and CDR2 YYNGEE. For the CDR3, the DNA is TGTGCCAGCAGCGTACTTAGCGGGTACAATGAGCAGTTCTTC. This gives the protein CASSVLSGYNEQFF.

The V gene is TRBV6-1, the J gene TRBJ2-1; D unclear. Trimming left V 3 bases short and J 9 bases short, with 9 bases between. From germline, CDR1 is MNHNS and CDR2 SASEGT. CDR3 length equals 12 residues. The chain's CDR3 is CASSEADFEQFF. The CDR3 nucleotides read TGTGCCAGCAGTGAGGCTGACTTTGAGCAGTTCTTC.

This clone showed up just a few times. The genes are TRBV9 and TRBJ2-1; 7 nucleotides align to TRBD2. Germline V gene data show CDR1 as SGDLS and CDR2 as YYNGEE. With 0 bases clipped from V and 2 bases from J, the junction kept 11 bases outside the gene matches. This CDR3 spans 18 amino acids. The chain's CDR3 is CASSVGPYAGETYNEQFF. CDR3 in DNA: TGTGCCAGCAGCGTAGGACCTTATGCGGGAGAAACCTACAATGAGCAGTTCTTC.

CDR3 sequence (DNA): TGTGCCATCAGTGGGGACAGGGACACCGGGGAGCTGTTTTTT. Its translation: CAISGDRDTGELFF. This rearrangement joins TRBV10-3 to TRBJ2-2, with 9 bases aligning to TRBD1. CDR3 length: 14 residues. In germline, CDR1 is ENHRY, CDR2 SYGVKD. V lost 4 bases to trimming and J lost 3 bases; unmatched junction nucleotides: 0.

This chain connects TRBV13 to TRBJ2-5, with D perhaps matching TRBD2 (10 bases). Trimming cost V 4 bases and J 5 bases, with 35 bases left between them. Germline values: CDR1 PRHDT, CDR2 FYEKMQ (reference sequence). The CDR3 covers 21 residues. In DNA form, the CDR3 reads TGTGCCAGCAGCTCAAAACGCCGGGACAGGGAGACTAGCGGGCTTAGGGAGACCCAGTACTTC. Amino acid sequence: CASSSKRRDRETSGLRETQYF.

The CDR3, as DNA: TGTGCCAGCAGCCAGACAGACTCTAATGAAAAACTGTTTTTT. Translating gives CASSQTDSNEKLFF. The rearrangement links TRBV7-2 to TRBJ1-4; D perhaps matches TRBD1 (5 bases). V lost 5 bases to trimming and J lost 3 bases, with 10 bases between them. The CDR3 runs 14 residues. Per the germline V gene, CDR1 is SGHTA and CDR2 is FQGNSA.

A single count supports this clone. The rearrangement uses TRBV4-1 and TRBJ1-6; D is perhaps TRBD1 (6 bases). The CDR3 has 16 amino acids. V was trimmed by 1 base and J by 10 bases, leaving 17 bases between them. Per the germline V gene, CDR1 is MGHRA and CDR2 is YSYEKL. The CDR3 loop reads CASSQGGTSQMSPLHF. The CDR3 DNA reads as TGCGCCAGCAGCCAAGGGGGGACAAGCCAAATGTCACCCCTCCACTTT.

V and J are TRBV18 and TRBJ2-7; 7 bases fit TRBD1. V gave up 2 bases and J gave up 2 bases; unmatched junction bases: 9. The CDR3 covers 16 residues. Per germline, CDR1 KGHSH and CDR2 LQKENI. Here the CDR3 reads CASSPWPGQQAYEQYF. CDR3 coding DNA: TGTGCCAGCTCACCATGGCCGGGACAGCAAGCCTACGAGCAGTACTTC.

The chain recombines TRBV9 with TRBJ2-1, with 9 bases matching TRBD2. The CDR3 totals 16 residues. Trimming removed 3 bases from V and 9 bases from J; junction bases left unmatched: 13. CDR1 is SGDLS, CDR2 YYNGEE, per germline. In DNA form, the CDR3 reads TGTGCCAGCAGCGCAAGTTCAGCGGGAGGAACGGGTGAGCAGTTCTTC. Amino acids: CASSASSAGGTGEQFF.

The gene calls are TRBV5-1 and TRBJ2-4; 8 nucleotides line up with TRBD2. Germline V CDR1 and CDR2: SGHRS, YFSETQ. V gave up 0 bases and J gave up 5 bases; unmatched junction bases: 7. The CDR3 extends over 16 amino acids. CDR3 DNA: TGCGCCAGCAGCTTGGTCGGAGCGGGGGCCCAAAACATTCAGTACTTC. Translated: CASSLVGAGAQNIQYF.

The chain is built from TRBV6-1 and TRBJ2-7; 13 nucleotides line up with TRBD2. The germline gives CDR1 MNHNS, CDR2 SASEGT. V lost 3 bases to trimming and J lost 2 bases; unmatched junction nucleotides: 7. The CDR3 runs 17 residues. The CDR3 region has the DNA TGTGCCAGCAGTGATAGGGGACTAGCGGGACCTCCCTACGAGCAGTACTTC. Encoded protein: CASSDRGLAGPPYEQYF.

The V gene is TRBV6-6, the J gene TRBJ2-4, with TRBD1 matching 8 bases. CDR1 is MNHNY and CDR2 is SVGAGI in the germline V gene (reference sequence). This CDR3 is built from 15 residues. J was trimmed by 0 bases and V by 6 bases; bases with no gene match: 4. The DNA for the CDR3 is TGTGCCAGCAGCACAGGGGGATTAGCCAAAAACATTCAGTACTTC. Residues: CASSTGGLAKNIQYF.

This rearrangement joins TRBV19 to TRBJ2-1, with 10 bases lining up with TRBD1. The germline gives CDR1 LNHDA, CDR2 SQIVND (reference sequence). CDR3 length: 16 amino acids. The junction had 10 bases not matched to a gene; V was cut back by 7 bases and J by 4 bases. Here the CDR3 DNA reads TGTGCCAGTAAGCCCAAGACAGGGGGCTTTTACAATGAGCAGTTCTTC. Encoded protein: CASKPKTGGFYNEQFF. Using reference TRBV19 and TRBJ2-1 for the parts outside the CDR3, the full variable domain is DGGITQSPKYLFRKEGQNVTLSCEQNLNHDAMYWYRQDPGQGLRLIYYSQIVNDFQKGDIAEGYSVSREKKESFPLTVTSAQKNPTAFYLCASKPKTGGFYNEQFFGPGTRLTVL.

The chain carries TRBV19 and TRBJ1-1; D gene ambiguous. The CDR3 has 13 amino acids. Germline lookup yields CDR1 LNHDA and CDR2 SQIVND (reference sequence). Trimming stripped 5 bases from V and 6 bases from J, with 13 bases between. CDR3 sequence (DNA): TGTGCCAGTAGTTTCGGGAAAGTATCTGAAGCTTTCTTT. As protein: CASSFGKVSEAFF.

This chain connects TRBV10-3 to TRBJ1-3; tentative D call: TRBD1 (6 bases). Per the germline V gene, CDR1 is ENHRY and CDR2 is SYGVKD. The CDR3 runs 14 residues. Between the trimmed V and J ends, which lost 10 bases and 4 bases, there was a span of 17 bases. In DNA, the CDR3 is TGTGCCACCAAACCACAGGGTCCAGGAAACACCATATATTTT. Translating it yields CATKPQGPGNTIYF.